The source of this TCR beta chain is a study of blood T cell repertoires in COVID-19. Overall study: The United States, Italy and Spain were the sources of the acute and convalescent COVID-19 samples.

Source study methods: Cell counts per sample came from amplifying reference gene primers. Sequencing used immunoSEQ multiplex PCR; TCRdb keeps in-frame clones, though not all of them. V, J and clone size derive from that table, while D and trimming were established from the DNA sequence. The sample has 150,000 to 200,000 clones; 86% are singletons. The V and J ends lost 0 bases and 6 bases, in that order; junction bases with no gene match: 7. Germline V gene lookup returns CDR1 SGDLS and CDR2 YYNGEE. This CDR3 spans 16 amino acids. The TCR originated in an elderly woman in a cohort sampled during active or convalescent COVID-19. The chain is built from TRBV9 and TRBJ2-7; 12 nucleotides align to TRBD1. Sequencing was carried out using peripheral blood. The CDR3 sequence: CASSVDEGTGGCEQYV. The CDR3 coding sequence is TGTGCCAGCAGCGTAGATGAGGGGACAGGGGGCTGCGAGCAGTACGTC.